A single sample is the source of the 6 T cell receptor beta chains below, sequenced in a study of blood T cell repertoires in COVID-19. Profiled with immunoSEQ multiplex PCR; TCRdb holds only in-frame clones, not every one. The sample has 150,000 to 200,000 clones, approximately 80% seen once. The sequencing sample was made of peripheral blood. All receptors derive from a woman older than 75 with acute or convalescent COVID-19.

The chain couples TRBV5-1 to TRBJ2-1, with 7 bases fitting TRBD2. The CDR3 loop spans 15 amino acids. Losses at the gene ends were 6 bases for V and 6 bases for J; bases not matched to a gene: 12. Germline V gene lookup returns CDR1 SGHRS and CDR2 YFSETQ. CDR3 sequence: CASTTGLVSPNEQFF. CDR3 in DNA: TGCGCCAGCACCACTGGACTAGTAAGCCCCAATGAGCAGTTCTTC.

The chain has TRBV7-9 and TRBJ1-2; D is undetermined. Trimming removed 5 bases at V and 4 bases at J, with 11 bases between. The CDR3 contains 13 residues. Germline V gene data show CDR1 as SEHNR and CDR2 as FQNEAQ (reference sequence). The CDR3 nucleotides are TGTGCCAGCAGCACTGAGATTCTCTATGGCTACACCTTC. Protein sequence: CASSTEILYGYTF.

The V gene is TRBV3-1 (or the pseudogene TRBV3-2), the J gene TRBJ1-1; D is unclear. The V end lost 8 bases, the J end lost 0 bases, and 10 bases lay between the germline ends. The CDR3 is 13 residues long. CDR1 and CDR2 from the germline V gene are LGHDT and YNNKEL (reference sequence). The CDR3 nucleotides read TGTGCCAGCGGGAGGAGTATGAACACTGAAGCTTTCTTT. The encoded protein is CASGRSMNTEAFF.

The chain is built from TRBV6-5 and TRBJ2-7, with 8 bases aligning to TRBD1. This CDR3 has 12 residues. Trimming cost V 6 bases and J 3 bases; bases outside gene matches: 1. Germline V CDR1 and CDR2: MNHEY, SVGAGI. This chain's CDR3 is CASRGTGYEQYF. In DNA, the CDR3 is TGTGCCAGCAGGGGGACAGGCTACGAGCAGTACTTC.

The chain uses TRBV2 and TRBJ1-1; D is perhaps TRBD1 (5 bases). There are 13 residues in the CDR3. The V gene's germline CDR1 is SNHLY and CDR2 FYNNEI. Trimming shortened V by 4 bases and J by 5 bases, and 11 bases separated the two germline ends. CDR3 region: CASSGGPGTEAFF. CDR3 bases: TGTGCCAGCAGTGGTGGGCCAGGGACTGAAGCTTTCTTT.

The V and J genes are TRBV4-2 and TRBJ1-5, with TRBD1 as a possible D gene (6 bases). V lost 3 bases and J lost 0, with 6 bases in between. Germline CDR1 reads LGHNA; CDR2 reads YNFKEQ. The CDR3 contains 14 residues. In nucleotides, the CDR3 is TGTGCCAGCAGCCAGGACAGTAGCAATCAGCCCCAGCATTTT. This sequence encodes CASSQDSSNQPQHF.